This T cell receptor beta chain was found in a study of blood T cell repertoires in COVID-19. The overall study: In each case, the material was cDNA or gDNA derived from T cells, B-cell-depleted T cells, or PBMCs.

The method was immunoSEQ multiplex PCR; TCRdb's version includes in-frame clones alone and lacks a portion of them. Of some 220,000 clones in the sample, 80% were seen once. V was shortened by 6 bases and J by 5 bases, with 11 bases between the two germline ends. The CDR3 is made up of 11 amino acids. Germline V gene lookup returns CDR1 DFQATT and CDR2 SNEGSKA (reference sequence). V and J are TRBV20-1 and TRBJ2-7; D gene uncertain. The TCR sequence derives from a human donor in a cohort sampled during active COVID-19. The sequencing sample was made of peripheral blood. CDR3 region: CSATGLDEQYF. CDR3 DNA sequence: TGCAGTGCCACTGGGCTCGACGAGCAGTACTTC.